Listed here are 27 T cell receptor beta chains from one sample, sequenced in a study of human T cells and chemical hapten exposure (TCRdb year 2021). Library preparation used RACE. The reads were generated on a NextSeq 500. TCRdb reanalyzed the raw reads on its own, using fastp at Q25 for trimming and MiXCR for clone calling, and kept in-frame beta chains. Rows are unified per CDR3 protein, each entry keeping the most common DNA and genes. The sample has about 300,000 distinct CDR3 sequences on record, approximately 5% of them singletons. The top ten clonotypes cover around 8.6% of the sample. Reading the label with the study, this specimen's time point is: pre-sensitization, week 0. This sample's treatment or condition label indicates: therapeutic diphenylcyclopropenone sensitization with weekly scalp DPC. Material: whole blood, obtained in connection with sensitization to the hapten diphenylcyclopropenone (DPC). The receptors originated from a woman aged 18-29 years with alopecia areata. Some clones in this sample may be carry-over from other donors' samples.

This clonotype has at least ten counts. The V gene is TRBV24-1, the J gene TRBJ1-4; D unresolved. Germline CDR1 KGHDR, CDR2 SFDVKD. Trimming shortened V by 5 bases and J by 9 bases, and 12 bases separated the two germline ends. The CDR3 contains 13 residues. The CDR3 reads CATSVGAEKKLFF. CDR3 DNA sequence: TGTGCCACCAGTGTGGGAGCGGAGAAAAAACTGTTTTTT.

This clonotype showed up just a few times. The V and J genes are TRBV6-5 and TRBJ1-3; TRBD1 agrees at 9 bases. This CDR3 is 16 amino acids long. The V segment lost 0 bases and the J segment 4 bases; nucleotides outside the gene matches: 4. The germline V gene encodes CDR1 MNHEY and CDR2 SVGAGI. The CDR3 spells CASSYSGTGNGNTIYF. CDR3 in DNA: TGTGCCAGCAGTTACTCCGGGACAGGGAACGGAAACACCATATATTTT.

This clonotype counts as medium-sized (0.01 to 0.1%). This sequence joins TRBV4-3 and TRBJ2-5, with D maybe TRBD2 (7 bases). The V gene lost 1 base and the J gene lost 5 bases, with 23 bases spanning the gap. The germline V gene has CDR1 LGHNA and CDR2 YSLEER. CDR3 length: 18 amino acids. CDR3 DNA sequence: TGCGCCAGCAGCCAAGGGGGCCTGTCTGCGGGGGCGGGGGAGACCCAGTACTTC. Protein: CASSQGGLSAGAGETQYF.

The chain recombines TRBV10-3 with TRBJ2-3, with 10 bases lining up with TRBD2. Germline V CDR1 and CDR2: ENHRY, SYGVKD. V dropped 6 bases and J dropped 2; count of bases not matched to a gene: 5. The CDR3 is 15 residues long. The chain's CDR3 is CAIRELAGTTDTQYF. The CDR3 nucleotides are TGTGCCATCAGGGAACTAGCGGGGACCACAGATACGCAGTATTTT.

This clonotype was recorded many times. This sequence joins TRBV5-1 and TRBJ2-7; tentative D call: TRBD2 (5 bases). Germline V lookup: CDR1 SGHRS, CDR2 YFSETQ. This CDR3 spans 13 amino acids. Trimming took off 3 bases at V and 6 bases at J, with 13 bases between the two ends. CDR3 in DNA: TGCGCCAGCAGCTCAACCCGGGGAAGCGAGCAGTACTTC. Protein: CASSSTRGSEQYF.

This clonotype was recorded many times. The J gene is TRBJ2-7, the V gene TRBV27; 7 nucleotides align to TRBD2. CDR1 and CDR2 (germline): MNHEY, SMNVEV (reference sequence). Trimming cost V 3 bases and J 0 bases; bases outside gene matches: 8. This CDR3 comprises 16 residues. The CDR3 DNA is TGTGCCAGCAGTTTTACTGGGCGGGGGAGCTCCTACGAGCAGTACTTC. This gives the protein CASSFTGRGSSYEQYF.

The J gene is TRBJ2-2, the V gene TRBV4-3, with TRBD2 matching 7 bases. From germline, CDR1 is LGHNA and CDR2 YSLEER. Trimming cost V 0 bases and J 0 bases; bases outside gene matches: 4. This CDR3 has 17 amino acids. The CDR3 bases are TGCGCCAGCAGCCAAGATCCCGCGGGGGCGAACACCGGGGAGCTGTTTTTT. This gives the protein CASSQDPAGANTGELFF.

This clonotype appeared many times. The chain is built from TRBV20-1 and TRBJ1-1; 10 bases are shared with TRBD1. The CDR3 runs 12 residues. V shed 6 bases and J 7 bases; nucleotides not matched to a gene: 5. The germline V gene has CDR1 DFQATT and CDR2 SNEGSKA (reference sequence). The CDR3 coding sequence is TGCAGTGCACCAGGGACAGGGGTTGAAGCTTTCTTT. It translates to CSAPGTGVEAFF.

This clonotype showed up just once. Given a much more abundant clone one base away, this may be a read error. The V gene is TRBV9, the J gene TRBJ2-7; D gene ambiguous. This CDR3 contains 13 residues. V was trimmed by 2 bases and J by 4 bases, leaving 10 bases between them. Germline V gene lookup returns CDR1 SGDLS and CDR2 YYNGEE. The CDR3 is CASSVEGKYEQYF. CDR3 DNA: TGTGCCAGCAGCGTGGAAGGGAAGTACGAGCAGTACTTC.

This clonotype was counted only a few times. The V call is TRBV20-1, the J call TRBJ2-7; the D gene is possibly TRBD1 (5 bases). This CDR3 spans 13 amino acids. Trimming took 2 bases from V and 2 from J, leaving 10 bases between them. Germline-derived CDR1 and CDR2 are DFQATT and SNEGSKA (reference sequence). CDR3 in amino acids: CSARIQGTYEQYF. CDR3 coding DNA: TGCAGTGCTAGAATCCAGGGAACCTACGAGCAGTACTTC.

The genes are TRBV7-2 and TRBJ1-5; D is unresolved. The germline CDR1 and CDR2 sequences are SGHTA and FQGNSA. Trimming stripped 2 bases from V and 1 base from J, with 9 bases between. The CDR3 loop spans 15 amino acids. CDR3: CASSLIGMSNQPQHF. CDR3 coding DNA: TGTGCCAGCAGCTTAATAGGGATGAGCAATCAGCCCCAGCATTTT.

The chain has TRBV7-3 and TRBJ2-2, with D perhaps matching TRBD2 (6 bases). Germline CDR1 and CDR2: SGHTA and FQGTGA. The V and J ends lost 5 bases and 7 bases respectively, with 11 bases between them. This CDR3 comprises 13 residues. This CDR3 reads CASSPRLDGELFF. The CDR3 coding sequence is TGTGCCAGCAGCCCCAGACTAGACGGGGAGCTGTTTTTT.

The rearrangement links TRBV3-1 to TRBJ1-1; 7 bases agree with TRBD1. With 1 base clipped from V and 0 bases from J, the junction kept 5 bases outside the gene matches. The CDR3 runs 16 residues. Germline V lookup: CDR1 LGHDT, CDR2 YNNKEL (reference sequence). The CDR3 DNA reads as TGTGCCAGCAGCCAAGTTTGGGACAGCTTGAACACTGAAGCTTTCTTT. Translating gives CASSQVWDSLNTEAFF.

The CDR3: CSARELTGVAEAFF. The DNA for the CDR3 is TGCAGTGCTAGGGAACTCACAGGGGTGGCTGAAGCTTTCTTT. The chain uses TRBV20-1 and TRBJ1-1; 7 bases line up with TRBD1. The V gene end was trimmed by 3 bases and the J gene end by 6 bases; junction bases not matched to a gene: 10. Germline-derived CDR1 and CDR2 are DFQATT and SNEGSKA (reference sequence). CDR3 size: 14 residues.

This clonotype was found a few times. The rearrangement uses TRBV5-1 and TRBJ2-5, with 10 nucleotides matching TRBD2. This CDR3 spans 17 amino acids. Germline loops: CDR1 SGHRS, CDR2 YFSETQ. With V trimmed by 3 bases and J by 2 bases, 10 bases remained unmatched. The CDR3 region is CASSWSTASGGQETQYF. The DNA for the CDR3 is TGCGCCAGCAGCTGGTCGACCGCTAGCGGGGGACAAGAGACCCAGTACTTC.

The gene calls are TRBV20-1 and TRBJ2-2, with 9 bases lining up with TRBD2. Germline CDR1 DFQATT, CDR2 SNEGSKA (reference sequence). J was trimmed by 4 bases and V by 6 bases; bases with no gene match: 0. This CDR3 region has 12 residues. The CDR3 here is CSARGGTGELFF. In DNA form, the CDR3 reads TGCAGTGCGCGGGGGGGCACCGGGGAGCTGTTTTTT.

The rearrangement uses TRBV5-1 and TRBJ2-5, with a possible D match to TRBD1 (5 bases). The V end lost 0 bases, the J end lost 1 base, and 10 bases lay between the germline ends. This CDR3 region has 15 residues. Germline-derived CDR1 and CDR2 are SGHRS and YFSETQ. The CDR3 loop is CASSLEGRPQETQYF. The CDR3 DNA reads as TGCGCCAGCAGCTTGGAGGGGCGGCCCCAAGAGACCCAGTACTTC.

This clonotype was picked up a small number of times. The chain carries TRBV20-1 and TRBJ1-2; 8 bases are shared with TRBD1. The CDR3 consists of 16 residues. Germline V CDR1 and CDR2: DFQATT, SNEGSKA (reference sequence). Germline trimming cut 1 base from V and 8 bases from J; bases unmatched to any gene: 15. CDR3 nucleotides: TGCAGTGCTAGAGCACACAACTCCGACAGGGGACGAGGCTACACCTTC. This codes for CSARAHNSDRGRGYTF.

This clonotype has a count of ten or more. J is TRBJ2-7 and V is TRBV28; D not resolved. V was trimmed by 5 bases and J by 4 bases, leaving 12 bases between them. The CDR3 consists of 13 residues. The V gene's germline CDR1 is MDHEN and CDR2 SYDVKM. The chain's CDR3 is CASSGGAKYEQYF. CDR3 DNA sequence: TGTGCCAGCAGTGGCGGCGCGAAGTACGAGCAGTACTTC.

This clonotype has a count of ten or more. The rearrangement uses TRBV5-5 and TRBJ2-3, with 7 bases lining up with TRBD1. Germline lookup yields CDR1 SGHKS and CDR2 YYEKEE (reference sequence). With V trimmed by 3 bases and J by 4 bases, 8 bases remained unmatched. There are 15 residues in the CDR3. CDR3 amino acids: CASSSGQLNADTQYF. DNA of the CDR3: TGTGCCAGCAGCTCGGGACAGCTAAACGCAGATACGCAGTATTTT.

There are many counts of this clonotype. The CDR3 reads CASTIHAGTGGTEAFF. For the CDR3, the DNA is TGTGCCAGCACTATTCATGCCGGGACAGGGGGCACTGAAGCTTTCTTT. The chain joins TRBV6-5 to TRBJ1-1; 11 bases fit TRBD1. V shed 7 bases, J shed 4 bases, and the junction held 11 bases outside the gene matches. Germline CDR1 reads MNHEY; CDR2 reads SVGAGI. The CDR3 is made up of 16 amino acids.

This clonotype appeared many times. The chain combines TRBV7-9 with TRBJ1-1; D unresolved. The germline V gene has CDR1 SEHNR and CDR2 FQNEAQ (reference sequence). The CDR3 covers 9 residues. Trimming removed 11 bases from V and 2 bases from J, with 3 bases in between. The CDR3 protein is CAANTEAFF. CDR3 sequence (DNA): TGTGCCGCCAACACTGAAGCTTTCTTT.

This clonotype was recorded many times. The chain uses TRBV12-3 or TRBV12-4 and TRBJ1-5; TRBD1 is a possible D gene (5 bases). This CDR3 is built from 17 residues. V gave up 5 bases and J gave up 7 bases, with 24 bases separating them. The CDR3 spells CASSPLLSRDSDQPQHF. In DNA form, the CDR3 reads TGTGCCAGCAGTCCACTGCTCTCCCGGGACTCCGACCAGCCCCAGCATTTT.

As for this clonotype: This may arise from a read error, as a much more abundant clone is one base away. The chain is built from TRBV5-5 and TRBJ2-7; 7 bases map to TRBD1. J was trimmed by 3 bases and V by 3 bases; bases with no gene match: 3. CDR1 and CDR2 from the germline V gene are SGHKS and YYEKEE (reference sequence). The length of the CDR3 is 13 residues. This CDR3 reads CASSSTGYYEQYF. DNA of the CDR3: TGTGCCAGCAGCTCGACAGGGTACTACGAGCAGTACTTC.

This clonotype was counted at least ten times. The chain is built from TRBV7-9 and TRBJ1-5, with D unclear. Germline CDR1 SEHNR, CDR2 FQNEAQ (reference sequence). V dropped 1 base and J dropped 5 bases, with 3 bases sitting between them. The CDR3 is 12 residues long. The CDR3 sequence is CASSLGDQPQHF. The CDR3 nucleotides read TGTGCCAGCAGCTTAGGGGATCAGCCCCAGCATTTT.

This clonotype was seen repeatedly, ten times or more. J is TRBJ2-3 and V is TRBV5-5; D unclear. This CDR3 is built from 16 residues. The germline gives CDR1 SGHKS, CDR2 YYEKEE (reference sequence). The V gene lost 1 base and the J gene lost 0 bases, with 12 bases spanning the gap. This chain's CDR3 is CASSLNPGASTDTQYF. Here the CDR3 DNA reads TGTGCCAGCAGCTTGAATCCCGGCGCTAGCACAGATACGCAGTATTTT.

This clonotype has a count of ten or more. This chain joins TRBV20-1 and TRBJ2-7; 9 bases agree with TRBD1. Germline-derived CDR1 and CDR2 are DFQATT and SNEGSKA (reference sequence). With V trimmed by 3 bases and J by 1 base, 7 bases remained unmatched. The CDR3 is 15 amino acids. DNA for the CDR3: TGCAGTGCTAGGCCGGGACAGGGAGCTTCCTACGAGCAGTACTTC. Its translation is CSARPGQGASYEQYF.